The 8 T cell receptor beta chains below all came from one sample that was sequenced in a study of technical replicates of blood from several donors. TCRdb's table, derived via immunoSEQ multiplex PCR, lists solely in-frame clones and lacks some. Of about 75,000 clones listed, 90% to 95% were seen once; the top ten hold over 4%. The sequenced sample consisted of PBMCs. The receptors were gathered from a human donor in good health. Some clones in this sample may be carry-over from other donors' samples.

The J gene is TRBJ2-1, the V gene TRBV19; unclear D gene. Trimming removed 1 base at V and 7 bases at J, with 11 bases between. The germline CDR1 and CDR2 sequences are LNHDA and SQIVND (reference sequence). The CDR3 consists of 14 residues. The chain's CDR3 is CASSIANSLNEQFF. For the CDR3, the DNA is TGTGCCAGTAGTATAGCAAACTCCTTGAATGAGCAGTTCTTC. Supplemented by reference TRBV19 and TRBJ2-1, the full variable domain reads DGGITQSPKYLFRKEGQNVTLSCEQNLNHDAMYWYRQDPGQGLRLIYYSQIVNDFQKGDIAEGYSVSREKKESFPLTVTSAQKNPTAFYLCASSIANSLNEQFFGPGTRLTVL.

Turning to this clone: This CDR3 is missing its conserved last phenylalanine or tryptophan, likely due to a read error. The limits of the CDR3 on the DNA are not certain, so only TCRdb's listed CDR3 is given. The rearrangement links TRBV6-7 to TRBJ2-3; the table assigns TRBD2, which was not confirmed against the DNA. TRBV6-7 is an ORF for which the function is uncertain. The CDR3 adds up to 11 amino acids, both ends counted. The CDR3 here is CASSYSASGLD.

In nucleotides, the CDR3 is TGTGCCAGCTCACTCGGACAATGGCCAACTAACTATGGCTACACCTTC. It is translated as CASSLGQWPTNYGYTF. This chain joins TRBV18 and TRBJ1-2; D possibly corresponds to TRBD1 (5 bases). The CDR3 sequence is 16 residues long. V lost 4 bases and J 0 bases, leaving 15 bases between the germline ends. Germline V lookup: CDR1 KGHSH, CDR2 LQKENI.

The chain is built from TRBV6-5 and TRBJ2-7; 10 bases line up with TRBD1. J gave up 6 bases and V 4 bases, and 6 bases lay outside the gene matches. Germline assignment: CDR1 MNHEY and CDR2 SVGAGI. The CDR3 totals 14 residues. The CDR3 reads CASSFFGTGAEQYF. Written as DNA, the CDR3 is TGTGCCAGCAGTTTCTTCGGGACAGGGGCCGAGCAGTACTTC.

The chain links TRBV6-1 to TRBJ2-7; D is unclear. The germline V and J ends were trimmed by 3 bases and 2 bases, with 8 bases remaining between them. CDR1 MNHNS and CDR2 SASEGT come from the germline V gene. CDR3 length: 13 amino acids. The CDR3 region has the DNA TGTGCCAGCAGTGAGATAGACACCTACGAGCAGTACTTC. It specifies CASSEIDTYEQYF.

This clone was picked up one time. The CDR3 DNA reads as TGTGCCATCGACAGGGGTAAAGCCGGGGAGCTGTTTTTT. Its protein is CAIDRGKAGELFF. The rearrangement uses TRBV10-3 and TRBJ2-2; 8 nucleotides agree with TRBD1. After removal of 8 bases from V and 6 bases from J, the junction contained 5 bases not matched to a gene. This CDR3 region has 13 residues. The germline gives CDR1 ENHRY, CDR2 SYGVKD.

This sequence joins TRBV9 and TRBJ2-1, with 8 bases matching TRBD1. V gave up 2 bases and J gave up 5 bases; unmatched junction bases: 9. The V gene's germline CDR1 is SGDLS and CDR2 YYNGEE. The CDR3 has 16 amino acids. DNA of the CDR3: TGTGCCAGCAGCGTCCTTCAGGGGGCCGGGGACAATGAGCAGTTCTTC. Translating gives CASSVLQGAGDNEQFF.

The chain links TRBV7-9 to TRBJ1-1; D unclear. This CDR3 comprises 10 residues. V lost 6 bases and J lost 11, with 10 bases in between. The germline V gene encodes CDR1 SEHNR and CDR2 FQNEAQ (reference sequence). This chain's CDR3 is CASSPGLAFF. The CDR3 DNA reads TGTGCCAGCAGTCCCGGTTTGGCTTTCTTT.